The present entry profiles one T cell receptor (beta chain) with its context. This record belongs to a study of control samples from healthy donors and cancer patients. Here immunoSEQ multiplex PCR was the method, and the copy in TCRdb shows in-frame clones only, minus some. This sample has some 120,000 clones, with about 90% found just once. This CDR3 is 14 amino acids long. Per germline, CDR1 SQVTM and CDR2 ANQGSEA. The germline V and J ends were trimmed by 4 bases and 3 bases, with 15 bases remaining between them. The specimen was blood. This chain links TRBV29-1 with TRBJ2-5, with TRBD1 as a possible D gene (5 bases). The origin of this receptor is a man aged 18 to 29 in good health. The CDR3 DNA reads TGCAGCGTTGGGTCTTACAGGCAAAAAGAGACCCAGTACTTC. It encodes CSVGSYRQKETQYF.